This TCR beta chain was obtained from a study of PD-1 blockade in classical Hodgkin lymphoma. Trimming shortened V by 2 bases and J by 5 bases, and 15 bases separated the two germline ends. This CDR3 comprises 15 residues. Germline CDR1 and CDR2: MNHEY and SMNVEV (reference sequence). Comment on this clone: The antigen is unknown.

This sample's time point: cycle 4 day 1 (C4D1), after more than five weeks of nivolumab. Each and every patient relapsed after autologous stem cell transplantation, and patients got differing brentuximab vedotin exposure. The authors purified CD4+ T cells from thawed PBMCs by magnetic negative selection. TCRdb keeps only in-frame clones here, not all; method: immunoSEQ multiplex PCR. This table holds 25,000 to 30,000 clones, approximately 81% found once. Study-level points and caveats: With CD4+ cells, TCR diversity rose significantly by C4D1, but not with CD8+ cells. The diversity seen at baseline in complete responders resembled that of newly diagnosed patients.

The chain employs TRBV27 and TRBJ2-5, with D possibly TRBD1 on 7 matching bases. The clonotype originates from a human donor with classical Hodgkin lymphoma. The specimen was CD4+ T cells from blood, collected before the fourth cycle of nivolumab. CDR3 region: CASSLRGRGEETQYF. In DNA form, the CDR3 reads TGTGCCAGCAGTTTAAGGGGGCGGGGAGAGGAGACCCAGTACTTC.